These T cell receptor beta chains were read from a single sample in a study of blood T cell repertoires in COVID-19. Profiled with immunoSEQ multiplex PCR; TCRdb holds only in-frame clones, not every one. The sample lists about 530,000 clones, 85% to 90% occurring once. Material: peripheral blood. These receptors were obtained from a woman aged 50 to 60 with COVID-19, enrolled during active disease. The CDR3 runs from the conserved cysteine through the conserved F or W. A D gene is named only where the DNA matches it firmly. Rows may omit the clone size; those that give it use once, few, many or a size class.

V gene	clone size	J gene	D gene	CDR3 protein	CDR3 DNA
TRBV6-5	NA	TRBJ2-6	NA	CASSPVGGANVLTF	TGTGCCAGCAGCCCCGTCGGGGGGGCCAACGTCCTGACTTTC
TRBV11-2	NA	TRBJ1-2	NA	CASSLGQFYGYTF	TGTGCCAGCAGCTTAGGACAGTTCTATGGCTACACCTTC
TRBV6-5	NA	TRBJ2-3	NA	CASSDSGGTDTQYF	TGTGCCAGCAGTGACTCGGGAGGCACAGATACGCAGTATTTT
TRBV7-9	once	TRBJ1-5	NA	CASSLASVEDQPQHF	TGTGCCAGCAGCTTAGCGTCGGTGGAGGATCAGCCCCAGCATTTT
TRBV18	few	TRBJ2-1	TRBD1	CASSLPGTVKFF	TGTGCCAGCTCACTACCGGGGACAGTCAAGTTCTTC
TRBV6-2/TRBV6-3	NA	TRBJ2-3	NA	CASSYTLGNTQYF	TGTGCCAGCAGTTACACCCTAGGCAATACGCAGTATTTT
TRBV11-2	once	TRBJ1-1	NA	CASRKERRAFNTEAVAFF	TGTGCCAGCAGAAAAGAAAGGAGGGCGTTTAACACTGAGGCTGTAGCTTTCTTT
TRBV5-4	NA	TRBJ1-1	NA	CASSLVSGFDEAFF	TGTGCCAGCAGCTTGGTATCAGGGTTTGATGAAGCTTTCTTT
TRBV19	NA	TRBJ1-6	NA	CASSRSKDNSPLHF	TGTGCCAGTAGCAGGTCTAAGGATAATTCACCCCTCCACTTT
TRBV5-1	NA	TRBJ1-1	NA	CASSLLGGNTEAFF	TGCGCCAGCAGCTTGCTAGGGGGGAACACTGAAGCTTTCTTT
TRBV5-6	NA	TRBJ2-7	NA	CASSSPKGGGEQYF	TGTGCCAGCAGCTCACCGAAGGGAGGAGGGGAGCAGTACTTC
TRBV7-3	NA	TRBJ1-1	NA	CASSDRRWVTGGTEAFF	TGTGCCAGCAGCGACCGCCGCTGGGTGACGGGGGGCACTGAAGCTTTCTTT
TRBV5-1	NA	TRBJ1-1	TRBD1	CASSWDSRNTEAFF	TGCGCCAGCAGCTGGGACAGCCGAAATACTGAAGCTTTCTTT